Listed here are 15 T cell receptor beta chains from one sample, sequenced in a study of breast tumors, draining lymph nodes, adjacent tissues. TCRdb re-called the multiplex PCR reads with MiXCR, one entry per CDR3 protein. The sample carries about 180,000 distinct CDR3 sequences, around 35% recorded once. Samples came from axillary lymph nodes draining the breast cancer. The material sequenced was axillary lymph node tissue. The receptors were gathered from a female donor with breast cancer. Some clones in this sample may be carry-over from other donors' samples.

This clonotype came up many times. CDR3 amino acids: CASSPQTGQPYF. CDR3 DNA: TGTGCCAGCAGCCCCCAGACAGGGCAACCGTACTTC. The chain is built from TRBV7-9 and TRBJ2-7; 7 nucleotides align to TRBD1. The germline gives CDR1 SEHNR, CDR2 FQNEAQ (reference sequence). V dropped 5 bases and J dropped 12; count of bases not matched to a gene: 10. The CDR3 contains 12 residues.

There are many counts of this clonotype. CDR3 loop: CASSMDLAGEDEQYF. The CDR3, as DNA: TGTGCCAGCAGTATGGACTTAGCGGGAGAGGATGAGCAGTACTTC. The V gene is TRBV6-5, the J gene TRBJ2-7; 9 nucleotides align to TRBD2. The length of the CDR3 is 15 residues. Germline lookup yields CDR1 MNHEY and CDR2 SVGAGI. Trimming removed 5 bases from V and 7 bases from J; junction bases left unmatched: 12.

This clonotype was recorded at least ten times. This rearrangement joins TRBV24-1 to TRBJ2-5; D not certain. Trimming removed 4 bases at V and 2 bases at J, with 10 bases between. This CDR3 is 14 amino acids long. Germline-derived CDR1 and CDR2 are KGHDR and SFDVKD. CDR3 region: CATSDPSPQETQYF. The CDR3 region has the DNA TGTGCCACCAGTGACCCGAGCCCTCAAGAGACCCAGTACTTC.

This clonotype was observed at least ten times. The chain uses TRBV12-3 or TRBV12-4 and TRBJ2-1; TRBD1 agrees at 8 bases. Trimming removed 6 bases from V and 6 bases from J; junction bases left unmatched: 10. This CDR3 region has 15 residues. In DNA form, the CDR3 reads TGTGCCAGCAGACCGACAGGGGTCGGGGGCAATGAGCAGTTCTTC. Translated, it gives CASRPTGVGGNEQFF.

This clonotype was picked up a small number of times. CDR3 region: CASSLRAGDYEQYF. The CDR3 nucleotides read TGTGCCAGCAGTTTAAGGGCGGGGGACTACGAGCAGTACTTC. This chain connects TRBV28 to TRBJ2-7, with TRBD2 matching 7 bases. Germline V gene data show CDR1 as MDHEN and CDR2 as SYDVKM. CDR3 size: 14 residues. The trim removed 2 bases at V and 3 bases at J, leaving 4 bases unmatched.

This clonotype was observed at least ten times. The rearrangement links TRBV14 to TRBJ2-3, with D possibly TRBD2 on 5 matching bases. CDR1 and CDR2 from the germline V gene are SGHDN and FVKESK. The V end lost 4 bases, the J end lost 2 bases, and 7 bases lay between the germline ends. This CDR3 has 13 residues. The CDR3 DNA sequence: TGTGCCAGCAGCCTGGACTTCACAGATACGCAGTATTTT. Encoded protein: CASSLDFTDTQYF.

In its sample, this clonotype was seen many times. The V gene is TRBV27, the J gene TRBJ1-2, with 8 bases that match TRBD1. Losses at the gene ends were 8 bases for V and 3 bases for J; bases not matched to a gene: 5. Germline lookup yields CDR1 MNHEY and CDR2 SMNVEV (reference sequence). The CDR3 totals 13 residues. The CDR3 bases are TGTGCCAGCGGGGGACAGGAGTACTATGGCTACACCTTC. Protein product: CASGGQEYYGYTF.

This chain connects TRBV11-3 to TRBJ2-2; 7 positions match TRBD2. Trimming cost V 0 bases and J 1 base; bases outside gene matches: 11. This CDR3 is built from 19 residues. In germline, CDR1 is SGHNT, CDR2 YENEEA. This chain's CDR3 is CASSLDLGPAGLNTGELFF. The CDR3 region has the DNA TGTGCCAGCAGCTTAGACCTCGGGCCAGCGGGGCTGAACACCGGGGAGCTGTTTTTT.

The chain combines TRBV24-1 with TRBJ1-2; 10 positions agree with TRBD1. Germline loops: CDR1 KGHDR, CDR2 SFDVKD. The CDR3 has 15 amino acids. V lost 4 bases, J lost 4 bases, and 5 bases stayed unmatched. DNA for the CDR3: TGTGCCACCAGTGACGCGGGGACAGGGGTCTATGGCTACACCTTC. It is translated as CATSDAGTGVYGYTF.

Remarks on this clonotype: This may be a read error: a much more frequent sequence differs by one nucleotide. CDR3 coding DNA: TGTGCCAGCAGTTCCGGGGTAGGAACTAATGAAACACTGTTTTTT. This codes for CASSSGVGTNETLFF. The chain couples TRBV12-3 or TRBV12-4 to TRBJ1-4; D gene ambiguous. The CDR3 sequence is 15 residues long.

The sample holds many counts of this clonotype. The J gene is TRBJ2-3, the V gene TRBV27; possibly TRBD1 or TRBD2 for D (5 bases each). Trimming cost V 5 bases and J 4 bases, with 19 bases left between them. The germline V gene encodes CDR1 MNHEY and CDR2 SMNVEV (reference sequence). The length of the CDR3 is 16 residues. The CDR3: CASSVWGRGTSDTQYF. Written as DNA, the CDR3 is TGTGCCAGCAGTGTATGGGGCCGGGGAACATCAGATACGCAGTATTTT.

Concerning this clonotype: This clone may be a read error of a much larger clone one base away. This chain connects TRBV6-5 to TRBJ1-4; possibly TRBD1 for D (5 bases). The V and J ends lost 5 bases and 3 bases respectively, with 16 bases between them. Germline lookup yields CDR1 MNHEY and CDR2 SVGAGI. The CDR3 consists of 16 residues. This CDR3 is CASSPDTHPSNEKLFF. CDR3 sequence (DNA): TGTGCCAGCAGTCCGGACACGCACCCCTCTAATGAAAAACTGTTTTTT.

This clonotype was seen at least ten times. The rearrangement uses TRBV25-1 and TRBJ2-7; 8 nucleotides agree with TRBD2. V dropped 1 base and J dropped 6; count of bases not matched to a gene: 11. The CDR3 contains 16 residues. Germline values: CDR1 MGHDK, CDR2 SYGVNS. CDR3 region: CASSESLGAGESEQYF. As DNA, the CDR3 is TGTGCCAGCAGTGAATCCCTGGGAGCGGGAGAGAGCGAGCAGTACTTC.

About this clonotype: It is likely a read error, because the conserved phenylalanine at the end of the CDR3 is missing. The DNA is omitted, as the CDR3 cannot be located on it reliably, and the CDR3 follows TCRdb's listing. The rearrangement uses TRBV12-3 or TRBV12-4 and TRBJ2-7; whether TRBD2, the table's D call, matches the DNA was not checked. The CDR3 comprises 15 residues, both ends counted. The CDR3 here is CASSLRGTRDYERHL.

This clonotype was detected ten times or more. The chain employs TRBV27 and TRBJ2-5, with TRBD1 as a possible D gene (5 bases). The CDR3 runs 14 residues. The germline V gene has CDR1 MNHEY and CDR2 SMNVEV (reference sequence). Trimming took 8 bases from V and 2 from J, leaving 15 bases between them. CDR3 loop: CASSAWGGQETQYF. CDR3 sequence (DNA): TGTGCCAGCTCGGCTTGGGGCGGTCAAGAGACCCAGTACTTC.